Shown below are 7 T cell receptor beta chains from a single sample sequenced in a study of control samples from healthy donors and cancer patients (TCRdb year 2020). Libraries were prepared through the immunoSEQ multiplex PCR assay. TCRdb stores this immuneACCESS table with in-frame sequences only. Part of the clones is absent; in the studies checked, under half of the shortfall reflects unresolved V genes, and no reason is known for the rest. This sample is represented by 25,000 to 30,000 clones; about 83% of them were singletons. Jointly, the top ten make up 1.6% of the sample. The specimen sequenced was PBMCs. These receptor sequences come from a woman aged 40 to 49 with lung cancer.

The gene calls are TRBV5-1 and TRBJ1-1, with 11 positions matching TRBD1. V dropped 5 bases and J dropped 4; count of bases not matched to a gene: 10. In germline, CDR1 is SGHRS, CDR2 YFSETQ. This CDR3 region has 16 residues. CDR3 residues: CASRLRDRGSPTEAFF. In nucleotides, the CDR3 is TGCGCCAGCAGACTCCGGGACAGGGGGTCTCCCACTGAAGCTTTCTTT.

This clone was recorded only once. This sequence joins TRBV4-1 and TRBJ2-2, with 10 bases identical to TRBD1. Germline values: CDR1 MGHRA, CDR2 YSYEKL. The CDR3 is 21 amino acids. With 1 base clipped from V and 0 bases from J, the junction kept 14 bases outside the gene matches. This CDR3 reads CASSQVGYLDRGGSNTGELFF. The CDR3 nucleotides are TGCGCCAGCAGCCAAGTAGGGTACTTGGACAGGGGGGGCTCGAACACCGGGGAGCTGTTTTTT.

CDR3 DNA: TGTGCCAGCAGTGACTCGATGTCTAGCGGGACCTTTAGGGGTGAGCAGTTCTTC. Residues: CASSDSMSSGTFRGEQFF. The rearrangement joins TRBV6-4 to TRBJ2-1; 9 bases fit TRBD2. The CDR3 is 18 amino acids. J was trimmed by 9 bases and V by 0 bases; bases with no gene match: 15. The germline V gene encodes CDR1 MRHNA and CDR2 SNTAGT.

The chain recombines TRBV7-2 with TRBJ1-5, with unresolved D. Germline V gene sequence: CDR1 SGHTA, CDR2 FQGNSA. The CDR3 is 13 residues long. The V and J ends lost 5 bases and 3 bases respectively, with 8 bases between them. CDR3 coding DNA: TGTGCCAGCAGCCTAATCAACAATCAGCCCCAGCATTTT. Translation: CASSLINNQPQHF.

This chain joins TRBV7-2 and TRBJ2-1; the D gene is possibly TRBD1 (6 bases). V lost 4 bases and J 8 bases, leaving 24 bases between the germline ends. The germline CDR1 and CDR2 sequences are SGHTA and FQGNSA. The CDR3 covers 17 residues. Here the CDR3 DNA reads TGTGCCAGCAGCTCTACCCTCAGGGGTCAGGTTTGGGATGAGCAGTTCTTC. Translated: CASSSTLRGQVWDEQFF.

This clone was recorded once. The V gene is TRBV7-9, the J gene TRBJ2-2, with a tentative D call TRBD1 (6 bases). CDR3 length: 15 amino acids. From germline, CDR1 is SEHNR and CDR2 FQNEAQ (reference sequence). Trimming pared 5 bases from V and 1 base from J, leaving 11 bases between. The CDR3 reads CASSRTDGNTGELFF. CDR3 sequence (DNA): TGTGCCAGCAGCCGGACAGACGGGAACACCGGGGAGCTGTTTTTT.

The chain is built from TRBV7-9 and TRBJ1-3; D is unclear. The CDR3 consists of 15 residues. V lost 1 base and J 0 bases, leaving 7 bases between the germline ends. Germline V lookup: CDR1 SEHNR, CDR2 FQNEAQ (reference sequence). DNA for the CDR3: TGTGCCAGCAGCTTAGGCTTCAGCTCTGGAAACACCATATATTTT. Translating gives CASSLGFSSGNTIYF.